This is a list of T cell receptor beta chains from one sample in a study of blood T cell repertoires in COVID-19. Libraries were prepared by immunoSEQ multiplex PCR; TCRdb keeps only in-frame clonotypes and omits some of them. This sample has fewer than 250,000 clones, with approximately 83% found just once. The material sequenced was peripheral blood. These receptors all come from a woman aged 45-59 years with acute or convalescent COVID-19. Both conserved end residues are part of each CDR3. A D gene is named only where the DNA matches it firmly. Where a row states a size, it is once, few, many or the class of an expanded clone; other rows omit it.

v_gene,abundance,j_gene,d_gene,CDR3nt,CDR3aa
TRBV7-8,NA,TRBJ1-2,NA,TGTGCCAGCAGCTTAACAGGGACCTATGGCTACACCTTC,CASSLTGTYGYTF
TRBV5-1,NA,TRBJ1-1,TRBD1,TGCGCCAGCAGCTGGGAGACAGGGATGAACACTGAAGCTTTCTTT,CASSWETGMNTEAFF
TRBV28,once,TRBJ1-2,TRBD1,TGTGCCAGCAAGAGACAGGGCGTCTATGGCTACACCTTC,CASKRQGVYGYTF
TRBV28,NA,TRBJ1-1,NA,TGTGCCAGCAGTTTATACAGGGAGAACACTGAAGCTTTCTTT,CASSLYRENTEAFF
TRBV21-1,NA,TRBJ1-2,NA,TGTGCCAGCAGCAAAAGGGACAGAATCTATGGCTACACCTTC,CASSKRDRIYGYTF
TRBV5-1,NA,TRBJ2-1,TRBD2,TGCGCCAGCAGCTCGGGACTAGCGCATGAGCAGTTCTTC,CASSSGLAHEQFF
TRBV10-1,NA,TRBJ1-1,NA,TGCGCCAGCAGTGAGGGACTCGGCCCCACTGAAGCTTTCTTT,CASSEGLGPTEAFF
TRBV5-1,once,TRBJ2-7,TRBD2,TGCGCCAGCAGCCCCGAGGTAGCGGGGGGCTCCTACGAGCAGTACTTC,CASSPEVAGGSYEQYF
TRBV6-5,few,TRBJ2-7,NA,TGTGCCAGCAAAAAGGGGAACCCCTACGAGCAGTACTTC,CASKKGNPYEQYF
TRBV5-5,once,TRBJ2-7,NA,TGTGCCAGCACCACTGACTACGAGCAGTACTTC,CASTTDYEQYF
TRBV11-2,NA,TRBJ2-2,TRBD2,TGTGCCAGCATTGGCCTAGCGGGAGGGACCGGGGAGCTGTTTTTT,CASIGLAGGTGELFF
TRBV9,NA,TRBJ2-7,TRBD2,TGTGCCAGCAGCCCCCGGAGGGAGGGTCCCTACGAGCAGTACTTC,CASSPRREGPYEQYF
TRBV6-5,NA,TRBJ2-5,NA,TGTGCCAGCACCCTCAACCGGGAAGAGACCCAGTACTTC,CASTLNREETQYF
TRBV4-2,NA,TRBJ2-3,TRBD2,TGTGCCAGCAGCCAAGAAAGCCCGGGTGGGCTAGCGGATAGCACAGATACGCAGTATTTT,CASSQESPGGLADSTDTQYF
TRBV28,NA,TRBJ1-2,NA,TGTGCCAGCAGCACTAGCGGGTATGGCTACACCTTC,CASSTSGYGYTF
TRBV24-1,NA,TRBJ2-1,TRBD1,TGTGCCACCAGTGTAGAGGGGGCTGGCAATGAGCAGTTCTTC,CATSVEGAGNEQFF
TRBV6-4,NA,TRBJ2-3,TRBD2,TGTGCCAGCAGTGGACTAGCGGGGGGAGATACGCAGTATTTT,CASSGLAGGDTQYF
TRBV24-1,once,TRBJ1-2,TRBD1,TGTGCCACCAGTGAAGCCGGGACAGCCTATGGCTACACCTTC,CATSEAGTAYGYTF
TRBV25-1,NA,TRBJ1-2,NA,TGTGCCAGCAGTACAAGGGGCGCCCCTGGCTACACCTTC,CASSTRGAPGYTF
TRBV27,NA,TRBJ2-3,NA,TGTGCCAGCAAATTCATGAGAGGCACAGATACGCAGTATTTT,CASKFMRGTDTQYF
TRBV18,once,TRBJ2-5,NA,TGTGCCAGCTCACCAGGAGGGTCACGGTGGGAGACCCAGTACTTC,CASSPGGSRWETQYF
TRBV25-1,NA,TRBJ1-1,NA,TGTGCCAGCAGTGAATGGGGCTTCACTGAAGCTTTCTTT,CASSEWGFTEAFF
TRBV7-7,NA,TRBJ2-1,NA,TGTGCTAGCAGCCCGGACATTAGCTCCTACAATGAGCAGTTCTTC,CASSPDISSYNEQFF
TRBV7-9,NA,TRBJ1-1,NA,TGTGCCAGCAGCCCCAGAAGGCTGGAGCAGACGGGCACTGAAGCTTTCTTT,CASSPRRLEQTGTEAFF
TRBV6-5,NA,TRBJ1-1,NA,TGTGCCACCAAAATCCCCAGGGCGAACACTGAAGCTTTCTTT,CATKIPRANTEAFF
TRBV9,once,TRBJ2-3,NA,TGTGCCAGCAGCTCACACGCAGATACGCAGTATTTT,CASSSHADTQYF
TRBV30,NA,TRBJ1-2,NA,TGTGCCTGGAGCGCGGACAGCTCCTATGGCTACACCTTC,CAWSADSSYGYTF
TRBV6-2/TRBV6-3,NA,TRBJ1-5,TRBD1,TGTGCCAGCAGCGGGGGACAGGGAAATCAGCCCCAGCATTTT,CASSGGQGNQPQHF
TRBV19,NA,TRBJ1-5,TRBD1,TGTGCCAGTAGTACGGACAGGGCGAGCAATCAGCCCCAGCATTTT,CASSTDRASNQPQHF
TRBV27,NA,TRBJ2-5,TRBD2,TGTGCCAGCAGAGCCGAGCGGGGGGCCCAAGAGACCCAGTACTTC,CASRAERGAQETQYF
TRBV9,NA,TRBJ2-5,TRBD1,TGTGCCAGCAGCGCCCCCGACAGGGGGCAAGAGACCCAGTACTTC,CASSAPDRGQETQYF
TRBV27,NA,TRBJ1-4,NA,TGTGCCAGCAGGTACACTTATCTCCTCGGGGAACTGTTTTTT,CASRYTYLLGELFF
TRBV7-2,few,TRBJ2-7,TRBD1,TGTGCCAGCAGCCCCCCGGTTCGTTGGGGACAGGGGGCCAGTTACGAGCAGTACTTC,CASSPPVRWGQGASYEQYF
TRBV27,NA,TRBJ2-1,TRBD2,TGTGCCAGCAGTTTCGGACTAGCGGGAGGGATATACAATGAGCAGTTCTTC,CASSFGLAGGIYNEQFF
TRBV19,NA,TRBJ2-7,TRBD1,TGTGCCAGTGGCCGGGACAGGGGGTTGTACTTC,CASGRDRGLYF
TRBV28,NA,TRBJ1-4,NA,TGTGCCACGAGCTTAACTAATGAAAAACTGTTTTTT,CATSLTNEKLFF
TRBV19,NA,TRBJ1-2,NA,TGTGCCAGTAGTATGAACGGTGCCTCTAACTATGGCTACACCTTC,CASSMNGASNYGYTF
TRBV12-3/TRBV12-4,NA,TRBJ2-1,TRBD1,TGTGCCAGCAGACCACAGGGGCCTGAGCAGTTCTTC,CASRPQGPEQFF
TRBV7-2,NA,TRBJ2-7,TRBD2,TGTGCCAGCAGCTTAGCGCGCAGCGGGGGTGTTCCAGGGGAGCAGTACTTC,CASSLARSGGVPGEQYF
TRBV19,NA,TRBJ1-1,NA,TGTGCCAGTAGTATCACCGGGAACACTGAAGCTTTCTTT,CASSITGNTEAFF
TRBV2,few,TRBJ1-5,TRBD1,TGTGCCAGCAGTTCCACGGGGACAGGGAATCAGCCCCAGCATTTT,CASSSTGTGNQPQHF
TRBV7-9,NA,TRBJ1-6,TRBD1,TGTGCCAGCAGCCCAGGACAGGGTAATAATTCACCCCTCCACTTT,CASSPGQGNNSPLHF
TRBV6-2/TRBV6-3,NA,TRBJ2-2,NA,TGTGCCAGCAGTTATTCGAGAGTCGCGGGCGGGGAGCTGTTTTTT,CASSYSRVAGGELFF
TRBV6-5,NA,TRBJ2-7,NA,TGTGCCAGCAGTTACGGAGTCGCCTACGAGCAGTACTTC,CASSYGVAYEQYF
TRBV14,NA,TRBJ2-2,NA,TGTGCCAGCAGCCGATTGGTGGTTGCGGGAAACGGGGAGCTGTTTTTT,CASSRLVVAGNGELFF
TRBV3-1/TRBV3-2,NA,TRBJ1-2,TRBD1,TGTGCCAGCAGCCTACGGACAGGGCCAGACTATGGCTACACCTTC,CASSLRTGPDYGYTF
TRBV10-3,NA,TRBJ2-5,NA,TGTGCCATCAGTGAGCTTAGCGTCGAGACCCAGTACTTC,CAISELSVETQYF
TRBV28,NA,TRBJ1-4,TRBD1,TGTGCCAGCAGTTTCCAGGGACAGGGTGAAAAACTGTTTTTT,CASSFQGQGEKLFF
TRBV3-1/TRBV3-2,NA,TRBJ1-1,NA,TGTGCCAGCAGCCAGTACGCCGCGGACACTGAAGCTTTCTTT,CASSQYAADTEAFF
TRBV6-8,NA,TRBJ2-3,TRBD2,TGTGCCAGCAGTTACCCCAGGGCGGGAGGGGACACAGATACGCAGTATTTT,CASSYPRAGGDTDTQYF
TRBV6-1,few,TRBJ1-5,TRBD1,TGTGCCAGCAGTGTTAGAAGGGACAGGGAGGGATCGGGCAATCAGCCCCAGCATTTT,CASSVRRDREGSGNQPQHF
TRBV5-1,NA,TRBJ2-1,NA,TGCGCCAGCAGCTTGGAATACTTTGCCAATGAGCAGTTCTTC,CASSLEYFANEQFF
TRBV7-2,NA,TRBJ2-7,TRBD2,TGTGCCAGCAGCCGGACTAGCGGGGGGGCCGACGCGTACGAGCAGTACTTC,CASSRTSGGADAYEQYF
TRBV25-1,NA,TRBJ2-7,NA,TGTGCCAGCAGTGCAGGGAACTACGAGCAGTACTTC,CASSAGNYEQYF
TRBV6-5,NA,TRBJ1-2,NA,TGTGCCAGCAGCCGCGGGGGCAGCGGCTATGGCTACACCTTC,CASSRGGSGYGYTF
TRBV30,NA,TRBJ1-5,NA,TGTGCCTGGAGTCGGTTTGGCAGGCAAGGCAATCAGCCCCAGCATTTT,CAWSRFGRQGNQPQHF
TRBV2,NA,TRBJ1-3,NA,TGTGCCAGCAGTCCTGGGCTCGGCAACTCTGGAAACACCATATATTTT,CASSPGLGNSGNTIYF
TRBV4-1,NA,TRBJ2-1,NA,TGCGCCAGCAGCCAACGGGCGGGGGCTTACAATGAGCAGTTCTTC,CASSQRAGAYNEQFF
TRBV6-5,NA,TRBJ2-3,NA,TGTGCCAGCAGCCCGACAATTGCCACAGATACGCAGTATTTT,CASSPTIATDTQYF